This TCR beta chain was sequenced in a study of blood T cell repertoires in COVID-19. Overall study context: PBMCs, B-cell-depleted T cells, or T cells were the source of the cDNA or gDNA that made up the material.

As processed by the authors: Reference gene primer amplification yielded estimated nucleated cell counts. TCRdb's table, derived via immunoSEQ multiplex PCR, lists solely in-frame clones and lacks some. The V and J calls and clone size are taken from that table; D and trimming were inferred from the DNA. The data show roughly 180,000 clones, approximately 86% seen once. Germline assignment: CDR1 SNHLY and CDR2 FYNNEI. J was trimmed by 7 bases and V by 3 bases; bases with no gene match: 11. The CDR3 extends over 18 amino acids. This sequence originates from a man between 18 and 35 years old with acute or convalescent COVID-19. The gene calls are TRBV2 and TRBJ1-6; TRBD1 matches at 11 bases. Sequenced: peripheral blood. The CDR3 DNA reads as TGTGCCAGCAGTGATCCGGACAGGGGGCGTTTCGTAAATTCACCCCTCCACTTT. Translating it yields CASSDPDRGRFVNSPLHF.